In its sample, the clone carrying this T cell receptor (beta chain) was seen a few times. Antigen unknown. This sample is part of a study of beta chain features in type 1 diabetes. The isolated RNA, all of it, was reverse transcribed, so expressed TCRB transcripts were what got sequenced. The data were produced by immunoSEQ multiplex PCR, yet TCRdb's version contains in-frame clones alone and is incomplete. Of around 250,000 clones detected, 13% to 15% appear once; the ten largest clones hold about 0.026%. Germline V gene sequence: CDR1 KGHSH, CDR2 LQKENI. The CDR3 loop spans 13 amino acids. V shed 6 bases, J shed 3 bases, and the junction held 3 bases outside the gene matches. Study-wide points: The study found moderately but significantly shorter TCRB CDR3s in all four CD4+ subsets of Type 1 diabetes patients.

The clonotype comes from a woman between 40 and 55 years old in good health. Material: naive CD4+ T cells from blood. This sequence joins TRBV18 and TRBJ1-1; 8 bases align to TRBD1. CDR3 nucleotide sequence: TGTGCCAGCTCTCAGGGGGCTTACACTGAAGCTTTCTTT. It yields the protein CASSQGAYTEAFF.